Following are 18 T cell receptor beta chains from one sample sequenced in a study of shared T cell receptors in the human thymus. Method: immunoSEQ multiplex PCR; TCRdb's copy keeps in-frame clones and lacks some. The sample lists 500,000 to 750,000 clones, approximately 90% occurring once. The sample was also reused in another study, on human thymus T cells.

Sequencing was performed on thymocytes. These receptors originate from a boy younger than two with a congenital heart defect.

The chain carries TRBV11-3 and TRBJ1-2; 9 bases fit TRBD1. The CDR3 runs 13 residues. The V segment lost 5 bases and the J segment 8 bases; nucleotides outside the gene matches: 6. The germline CDR1 and CDR2 sequences are SGHNT and YENEEA. The CDR3 nucleotides are TGTGCCAGCAGCCCCGGACAGGGGTACGGCTACACCTTC. It specifies CASSPGQGYGYTF.

V usage is TRBV15 and J usage is TRBJ1-5, with TRBD1 as a possible D gene (5 bases). V was pared by 5 bases and J by 11 bases, with 19 bases between. There are 14 residues in the CDR3. CDR1 and CDR2 (germline): LNHNV, YYDKDF (reference sequence). CDR3 bases: TGTGCCACCAGCCAGAGACAGATCCTTAGGGCCCAGCATTTT. Amino acids: CATSQRQILRAQHF.

This CDR3 is CATSRATHRGGYGYTF. DNA for the CDR3: TGTGCCACCAGCAGGGCTACCCACAGGGGCGGCTATGGCTACACCTTC. V is TRBV15 and J is TRBJ1-2; TRBD1 matches at 7 bases. From germline, CDR1 is LNHNV and CDR2 YYDKDF (reference sequence). Losses at the gene ends were 3 bases for V and 4 bases for J; bases not matched to a gene: 11. This CDR3 has 16 residues.

The rearrangement joins TRBV28 to TRBJ1-5; the match to TRBD1 covers 8 bases. The length of the CDR3 is 17 residues. J was trimmed by 4 bases and V by 2 bases; bases with no gene match: 10. In germline, CDR1 is MDHEN, CDR2 SYDVKM. The CDR3 region is CASSLRGRDRPNQPQHF. The CDR3 DNA reads TGTGCCAGCAGTTTACGGGGACGGGACAGGCCTAATCAGCCCCAGCATTTT.

The chain has TRBV30 and TRBJ2-7; TRBD2 aligns across 12 bases. The CDR3 extends over 15 amino acids. Germline-derived CDR1 and CDR2 are GTSNPN and SVGIG (reference sequence). V dropped 0 bases and J dropped 2; count of bases not matched to a gene: 2. The CDR3 DNA is TGTGCCTGGAGTGTACCTAGCGGGAGGGCCTACGAGCAGTACTTC. Its translation: CAWSVPSGRAYEQYF.

The sample holds one count of this clone. The chain joins TRBV19 to TRBJ2-3; possibly TRBD2 for D (6 bases). Germline values: CDR1 LNHDA, CDR2 SQIVND (reference sequence). Trimming left V 10 bases short and J 2 bases short, with 13 bases between. The CDR3 runs 13 residues. The CDR3 sequence: CATGTGLTDTQYF. DNA for the CDR3: TGTGCCACGGGGACGGGACTCACAGATACGCAGTATTTT.

V gene TRBV18 combines with J gene TRBJ2-1; 16 bases are a match to TRBD2. Germline loops: CDR1 KGHSH, CDR2 LQKENI. The CDR3 spans 20 residues. Germline trimming cut 5 bases from V and 3 bases from J; bases unmatched to any gene: 13. The CDR3 protein is CASSTKVGTSGRGGYNEQFF. CDR3 in DNA: TGTGCCAGCTCAACCAAGGTGGGGACTAGCGGGAGGGGAGGCTACAATGAGCAGTTCTTC.

This clone has just a few counts. V and J are TRBV5-1 and TRBJ2-3; D is unclear. V lost 2 bases and J lost 4, with 23 bases in between. The CDR3 spans 18 residues. Germline V lookup: CDR1 SGHRS, CDR2 YFSETQ. The CDR3 bases are TGCGCCAGCAGCTTTAGCCTGACGTATGAGAGATGCCCAGATACGCAGTATTTT. Protein: CASSFSLTYERCPDTQYF. The full variable domain, with the rest looked up from reference TRBV5-1 and TRBJ2-3, is KAGVTQTPRYLIKTRGQQVTLSCSPISGHRSVSWYQQTPGQGLQFLFEYFSETQRNKGNFPGRFSGRQFSNSRSEMNVSTLELGDSALYLCASSFSLTYERCPDTQYFGPGTRLTVL.

This sequence joins TRBV4-2 and TRBJ1-2; a possible D gene is TRBD1 (6 bases). Deletions cut 1 base from V and 4 bases from J, with 16 bases between. Per germline, CDR1 LGHNA and CDR2 YNFKEQ. The CDR3 runs to 16 residues. The CDR3 nucleotides are TGTGCCAGCAGCCAAGTTAAAAGACAGGCCACCTATGGCTACACCTTC. Residues: CASSQVKRQATYGYTF.

The chain joins TRBV29-1 to TRBJ2-1, with TRBD2 identical over 14 bases. With V trimmed by 7 bases and J by 8 bases, 7 bases remained unmatched. The CDR3 consists of 14 residues. Germline V gives CDR1 SQVTM, CDR2 ANQGSEA. The CDR3 protein is CSGWTSGRMYEQFF. Here the CDR3 DNA reads TGCAGCGGCTGGACTAGCGGGAGGATGTATGAGCAGTTCTTC.

V and J are TRBV30 and TRBJ2-1; 8 positions agree with TRBD1. This CDR3 has 14 residues. J gave up 2 bases and V 2 bases, and 2 bases lay outside the gene matches. CDR1 and CDR2 (germline): GTSNPN, SVGIG (reference sequence). The chain's CDR3 is CAWSQGAAYNEQFF. In nucleotides, the CDR3 is TGTGCCTGGAGTCAGGGGGCGGCCTACAATGAGCAGTTCTTC.

The rearrangement links TRBV19 to TRBJ2-1, with a possible D match to TRBD2 (6 bases). The germline V and J ends were trimmed by 9 bases and 11 bases, with 17 bases remaining between them. Germline V gene sequence: CDR1 LNHDA, CDR2 SQIVND (reference sequence). This CDR3 contains 12 residues. DNA for the CDR3: TGTGCCAGAGGAGGGCAGGTTCGGCAGCAGTTCTTC. Translated: CARGGQVRQQFF.

The chain recombines TRBV14 with TRBJ1-2; D gene ambiguous. This CDR3 has 13 residues. V lost 2 bases and J lost 4, with 8 bases in between. Germline lookup yields CDR1 SGHDN and CDR2 FVKESK. The CDR3 nucleotides read TGTGCCAGCAGCCAATGGGCCAGCTATGGCTACACCTTC. Translated, it gives CASSQWASYGYTF.

The rearrangement links TRBV11-2 to TRBJ2-7; D is perhaps TRBD2 (6 bases). There are 14 residues in the CDR3. Trimming pared 1 base from V and 4 bases from J, leaving 11 bases between. Germline V lookup: CDR1 SGHAT, CDR2 FQNNGV. The CDR3 is CASSLAGSRYEQYF. The CDR3 nucleotides are TGTGCCAGCAGCTTAGCCGGGAGCCGGTACGAGCAGTACTTC. Drawing the rest from reference TRBV11-2 and TRBJ2-7, the complete variable domain is EAGVAQSPRYKIIEKRQSVAFWCNPISGHATLYWYQQILGQGPKLLIQFQNNGVVDDSQLPKDRFSAERLKGVDSTLKIQPAKLEDSAVYLCASSLAGSRYEQYFGPGTRLTVT.

This clone was counted a single time. This rearrangement joins TRBV10-2 to TRBJ1-2; D is perhaps TRBD1 (5 bases). Germline-derived CDR1 and CDR2 are WSHSY and SAAADI. V shed 6 bases and J shed 6 bases, with 11 bases lying between them. The CDR3 is 12 amino acids. The CDR3 protein is CASSPGGDGYTF. In DNA, the CDR3 is TGCGCCAGCAGCCCCGGGGGGGATGGCTACACCTTC.

The V and J genes are TRBV4-3 and TRBJ1-1; 7 bases agree with TRBD1. The V segment lost 0 bases and the J segment 3 bases; nucleotides outside the gene matches: 7. The CDR3 consists of 16 residues. CDR1 is LGHNA and CDR2 is YSLEER in the germline V gene. The CDR3 DNA is TGCGCCAGCAGCCAAGATGATTCAGGGGGTGACACTGAAGCTTTCTTT. The encoded protein is CASSQDDSGGDTEAFF.

This chain links TRBV30 with TRBJ1-1; 7 nucleotides agree with TRBD1. Germline trimming cut 5 bases from V and 4 bases from J; bases unmatched to any gene: 7. CDR1 is GTSNPN, CDR2 SVGIG, per germline (reference sequence). This CDR3 has 13 residues. CDR3 coding DNA: TGTGCCTGGGAAGACAGGGCCGGCACTGAAGCTTTCTTT. Its protein is CAWEDRAGTEAFF.

This chain joins TRBV7-6 and TRBJ2-3; D unclear. V was trimmed by 5 bases and J by 0 bases, leaving 9 bases between them. CDR1 SGHVS and CDR2 FNYEAQ come from the germline V gene. The CDR3 has 14 residues. This CDR3 is CASSPQLSTDTQYF. In DNA, the CDR3 is TGTGCCAGCAGCCCCCAACTAAGCACAGATACGCAGTATTTT. Full variable domain (rest looked up from reference TRBV7-6 and TRBJ2-3): GAGVSQSPRYKVTKRGQDVALRCDPISGHVSLYWYRQALGQGPEFLTYFNYEAQQDKSGLPNDRFSAERPEGSISTLTIQRTEQRDSAMYRCASSPQLSTDTQYFGPGTRLTVL.